The sequence of this T cell receptor beta chain was determined in a study of quantifying T cell responses using KT2 cells. About the research overall: Reverse transcription used primers in the TCR alpha and beta constant regions. The second PCR was a qPCR stopped at a predetermined fluorescence threshold. Study results and limitations: KT2 clone alpha and beta sequence counts scaled linearly with input KT2 cell number.

On this clonotype itself: Its target is unknown.

The V segment lost 4 bases and the J segment 5 bases; nucleotides outside the gene matches: 6. The germline CDR1 and CDR2 sequences are MNHEY and SVGEGT. This CDR3 contains 14 residues. The cDNA 3' end received a ligated oligonucleotide with a UMI. An equimolar mix of RC1.1 and RC1.2 primed the beta chain across TRBC1 and TRBC2. MiXCR was run by TCRdb on the UMI-ligation and nested PCR reads, yielding one entry per CDR3 protein. The sample has tens of thousands of distinct CDR3 sequences, roughly 12% seen once. The sample is PBMC spiked with counted cells of clone KT2. A range of KT2-to-PBMC ratios was made using fixed PBMC numbers.

The chain couples TRBV6-2 or TRBV6-3 to TRBJ1-2; 8 bases line up with TRBD1. What was sequenced was PBMCs spiked with cells of the T cell clone KT2. The receptor was isolated from a human donor. This CDR3 reads CASSFPTGAYGYTF. Written as DNA, the CDR3 is TGTGCCAGCAGTTTCCCGACAGGGGCATATGGCTACACCTTC.